This T cell receptor (beta chain) is drawn from a study of blood T cell repertoires in COVID-19. Germline CDR1 is SGHTA and CDR2 is FQGTGA. With V trimmed by 5 bases and J by 2 bases, 2 bases remained unmatched. This CDR3 is 15 amino acids long. Either two negative PCRs, clearance, or symptom resolution qualified Cohort 3 donors as recovered. Sequencing used immunoSEQ multiplex PCR; TCRdb keeps in-frame clones, though not all of them. The sample includes around 300,000 clones, more than 80% of them seen just once. The J gene is TRBJ1-6, the V gene TRBV7-3; 8 nucleotides align to TRBD1. The sequenced sample consisted of PBMCs or T cells enriched from blood (not recorded which). This TCR came from a woman aged 18-29 years who had recovered from COVID-19. CDR3 protein: CASSPDRAYNSPLHF. CDR3 DNA sequence: TGTGCCAGCAGCCCGGACAGGGCCTATAATTCACCCCTCCACTTT.